This TCR beta chain was identified in a study of cytomegalovirus exposure and HLA in healthy donors. About the study: There were 85 million or so unique TCRs (from HLA-typed donors) in an early data release.

This clone has more than one count but fewer than ten. The antigen is undetermined. Study outcomes and limitations: Exclusion as indistinguishable affected some V segments, including TRBV6-2 and TRBV6-3. It was confirmed in vitro that a few of the CMV-associated chains were specific for CMV antigens.

The primer mix had 60 Vbeta and 13 Jbeta primers. Per the original data handling: Counted up in a later analysis, unique TCR beta chains came to some 80 million, with some 11 million shared. Profiled with immunoSEQ multiplex PCR; TCRdb holds only in-frame clones, not every one. V and J calls and clone size are given by that table; D and trimming were obtained from the DNA. Of more than 75,000 clones listed, roughly 81% were seen once; the top ten hold over 5%. This CDR3 region has 16 residues. V lost 4 bases and J lost 1, with 16 bases in between. Per the germline V gene, CDR1 is MNHEY and CDR2 is SVGAGI.

This TCR derives from a young woman in good health and CMV-seropositive. Sequencing was done on a sample of PBMCs. This chain links TRBV6-5 with TRBJ1-1, with D possibly matching TRBD1 (5 bases). The CDR3 sequence is CASSSLGAQPNTEAFF. The CDR3 nucleotides read TGTGCCAGCAGTTCCCTTGGGGCTCAGCCGAACACTGAAGCTTTCTTT.